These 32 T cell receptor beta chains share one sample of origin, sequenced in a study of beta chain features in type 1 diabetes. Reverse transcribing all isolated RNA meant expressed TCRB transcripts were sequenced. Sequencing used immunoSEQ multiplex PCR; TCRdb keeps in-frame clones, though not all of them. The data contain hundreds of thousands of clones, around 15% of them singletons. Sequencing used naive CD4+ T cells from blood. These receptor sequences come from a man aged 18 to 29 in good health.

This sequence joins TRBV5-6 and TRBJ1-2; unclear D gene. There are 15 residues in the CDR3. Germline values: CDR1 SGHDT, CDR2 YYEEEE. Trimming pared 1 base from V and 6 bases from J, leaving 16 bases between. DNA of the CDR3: TGTGCCAGCAGCTTGATCGGACGGGCGCTGGATGGCTACACCTTC. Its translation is CASSLIGRALDGYTF.

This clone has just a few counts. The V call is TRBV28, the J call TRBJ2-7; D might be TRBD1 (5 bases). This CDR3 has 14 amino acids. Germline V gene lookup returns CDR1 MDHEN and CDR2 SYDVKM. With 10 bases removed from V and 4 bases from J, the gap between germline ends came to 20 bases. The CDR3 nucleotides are TGTGCCATCCAGGCCCCAGACAGAGTGTACGAGCAGTACTTC. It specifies CAIQAPDRVYEQYF.

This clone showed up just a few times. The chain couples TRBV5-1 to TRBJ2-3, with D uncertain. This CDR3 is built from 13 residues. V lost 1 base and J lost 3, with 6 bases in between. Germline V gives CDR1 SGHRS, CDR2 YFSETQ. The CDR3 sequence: CASSLRRTDTQYF. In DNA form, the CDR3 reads TGCGCCAGCAGCTTGAGGAGAACAGATACGCAGTATTTT.

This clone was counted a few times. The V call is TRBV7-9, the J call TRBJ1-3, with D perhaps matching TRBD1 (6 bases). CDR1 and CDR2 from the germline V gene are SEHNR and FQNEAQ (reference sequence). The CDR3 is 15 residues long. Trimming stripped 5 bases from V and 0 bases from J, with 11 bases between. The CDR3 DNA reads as TGTGCCAGCAGCATAACAGGGCACTCTGGAAACACCATATATTTT. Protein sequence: CASSITGHSGNTIYF. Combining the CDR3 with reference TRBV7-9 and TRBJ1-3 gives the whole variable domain DTGVSQNPRHKITKRGQNVTFRCDPISEHNRLYWYRQTLGQGPEFLTYFQNEAQLEKSRLLSDRFSAERPKGSFSTLEIQRTEQGDSAMYLCASSITGHSGNTIYFGEGSWLTVV.

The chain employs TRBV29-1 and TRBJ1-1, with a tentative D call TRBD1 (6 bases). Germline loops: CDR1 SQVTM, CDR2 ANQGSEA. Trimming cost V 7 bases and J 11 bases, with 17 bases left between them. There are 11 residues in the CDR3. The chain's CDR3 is CSGKIQGAAFF. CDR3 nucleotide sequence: TGCAGCGGCAAAATACAGGGTGCGGCTTTCTTT.

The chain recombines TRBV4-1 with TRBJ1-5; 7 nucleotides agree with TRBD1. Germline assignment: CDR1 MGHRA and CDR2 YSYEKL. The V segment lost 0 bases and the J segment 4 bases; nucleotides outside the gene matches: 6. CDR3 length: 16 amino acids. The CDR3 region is CASSQDPGTVNQPQHF. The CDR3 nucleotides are TGCGCCAGCAGCCAAGACCCCGGGACAGTGAATCAGCCCCAGCATTTT.

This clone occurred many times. The CDR3 DNA reads TGTGCCAGCAGCCAAGAACAGGGCGACTATGGCTACACCTTC. It encodes CASSQEQGDYGYTF. The genes are TRBV14 and TRBJ1-2; the D gene is possibly TRBD1 (6 bases). Germline lookup yields CDR1 SGHDN and CDR2 FVKESK. The CDR3 contains 14 residues. Trimming removed 0 bases from V and 3 bases from J, with 8 bases in between.

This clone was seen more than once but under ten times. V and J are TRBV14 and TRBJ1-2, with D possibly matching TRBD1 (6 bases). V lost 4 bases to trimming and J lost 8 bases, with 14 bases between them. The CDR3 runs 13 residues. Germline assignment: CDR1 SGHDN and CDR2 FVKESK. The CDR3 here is CASSPRTGTGYTF. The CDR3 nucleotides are TGTGCCAGCAGCCCCCGGACCGGGACAGGCTACACCTTC.

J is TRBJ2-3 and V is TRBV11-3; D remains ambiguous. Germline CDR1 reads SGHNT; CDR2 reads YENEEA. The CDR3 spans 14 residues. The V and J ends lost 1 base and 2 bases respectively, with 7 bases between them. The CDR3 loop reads CASSLGRNTDTQYF. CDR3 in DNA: TGTGCCAGCAGCTTAGGGCGCAACACAGATACGCAGTATTTT.

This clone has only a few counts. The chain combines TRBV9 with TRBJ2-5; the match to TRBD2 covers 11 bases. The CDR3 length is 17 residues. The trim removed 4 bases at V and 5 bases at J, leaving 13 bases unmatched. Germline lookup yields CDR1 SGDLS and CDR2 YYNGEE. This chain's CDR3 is CASSSHSTSGILETQYF. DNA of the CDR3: TGTGCCAGCAGCTCCCACTCGACTAGCGGGATTCTGGAGACCCAGTACTTC.

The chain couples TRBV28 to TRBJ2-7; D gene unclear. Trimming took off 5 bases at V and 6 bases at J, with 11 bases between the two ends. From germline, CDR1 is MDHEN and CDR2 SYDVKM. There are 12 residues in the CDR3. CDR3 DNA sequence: TGTGCCAGCAGTGTAAGGGAAACCGAGCAGTACTTC. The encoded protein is CASSVRETEQYF.

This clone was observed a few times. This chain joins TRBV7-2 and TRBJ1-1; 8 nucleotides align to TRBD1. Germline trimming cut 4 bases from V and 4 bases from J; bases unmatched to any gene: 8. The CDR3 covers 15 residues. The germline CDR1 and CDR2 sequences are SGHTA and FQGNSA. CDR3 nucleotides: TGTGCCAGCAGCTCCGAATCGACAGGGGTCACTGAAGCTTTCTTT. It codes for CASSSESTGVTEAFF.

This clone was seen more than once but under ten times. DNA for the CDR3: TGTGCCAGCAGCTTAGATCACCGCGGGGCTAGCACAGATACGCAGTATTTT. It translates to CASSLDHRGASTDTQYF. The chain couples TRBV7-2 to TRBJ2-3, with TRBD2 as a possible D gene (6 bases). Germline assignment: CDR1 SGHTA and CDR2 FQGNSA. The germline V and J ends were trimmed by 1 base and 0 bases, with 14 bases remaining between them. The CDR3 is 17 residues long. The full variable domain, completed using reference TRBV7-2 and TRBJ2-3, is GAGVSQSPSNKVTEKGKDVELRCDPISGHTALYWYRQSLGQGLEFLIYFQGNSAPDKSGLPSDRFSAERTGGSVSTLTIQRTQQEDSAVYLCASSLDHRGASTDTQYFGPGTRLTVL.

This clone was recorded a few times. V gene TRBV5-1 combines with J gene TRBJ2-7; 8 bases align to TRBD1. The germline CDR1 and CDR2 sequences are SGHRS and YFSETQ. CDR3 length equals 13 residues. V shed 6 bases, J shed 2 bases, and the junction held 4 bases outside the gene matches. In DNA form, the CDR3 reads TGCGCCAGCACCGGGACAGGTGCCTACGAGCAGTACTTC. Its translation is CASTGTGAYEQYF.

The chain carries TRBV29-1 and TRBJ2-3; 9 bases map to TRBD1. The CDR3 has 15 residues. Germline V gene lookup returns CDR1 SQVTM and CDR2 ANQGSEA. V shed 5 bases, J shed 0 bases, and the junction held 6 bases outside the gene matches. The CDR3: CSVRRTGESTDTQYF. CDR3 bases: TGCAGCGTTCGGCGGACAGGGGAAAGCACAGATACGCAGTATTTT.

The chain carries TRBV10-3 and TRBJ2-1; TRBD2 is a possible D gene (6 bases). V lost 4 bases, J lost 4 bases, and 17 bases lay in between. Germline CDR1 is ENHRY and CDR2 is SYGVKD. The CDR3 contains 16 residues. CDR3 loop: CAISGLAPGGYNEQFF. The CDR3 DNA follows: TGTGCCATCAGTGGGCTAGCCCCCGGAGGGTACAATGAGCAGTTCTTC.

The CDR3 loop reads CASSGTRIGDNEQFF. CDR3 in DNA: TGTGCCAGCAGCGGGACTAGAATCGGGGACAATGAGCAGTTCTTC. V gene TRBV5-8 combines with J gene TRBJ2-1; 8 bases fit TRBD2. Germline lookup yields CDR1 SGHTS and CDR2 YDEGEE. Trimming removed 4 bases from V and 5 bases from J; junction bases left unmatched: 8. This CDR3 has 15 amino acids.

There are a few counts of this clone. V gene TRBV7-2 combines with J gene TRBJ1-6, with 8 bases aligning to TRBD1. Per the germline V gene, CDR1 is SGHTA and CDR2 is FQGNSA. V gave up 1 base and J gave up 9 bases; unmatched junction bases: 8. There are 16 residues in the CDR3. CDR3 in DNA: TGTGCCAGCAGCTTAGGTCCCAGGGGGCTGATTTCACCCCTCCACTTT. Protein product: CASSLGPRGLISPLHF.

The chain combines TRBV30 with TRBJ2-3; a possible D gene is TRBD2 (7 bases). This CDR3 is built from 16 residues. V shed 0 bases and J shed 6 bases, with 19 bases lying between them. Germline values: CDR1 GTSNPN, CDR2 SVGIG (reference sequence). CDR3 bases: TGTGCCTGGAGTGTATTGAGGGGGGGATGGATGGATACGCAGTATTTT. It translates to CAWSVLRGGWMDTQYF. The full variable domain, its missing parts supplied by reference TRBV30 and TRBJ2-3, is SQTIHQWPATLVQPVGSPLSLECTVEGTSNPNLYWYRQAAGRGLQLLFYSVGIGQISSEVPQNLSASRPQDRQFILSSKKLLLSDSGFYLCAWSVLRGGWMDTQYFGPGTRLTVL.

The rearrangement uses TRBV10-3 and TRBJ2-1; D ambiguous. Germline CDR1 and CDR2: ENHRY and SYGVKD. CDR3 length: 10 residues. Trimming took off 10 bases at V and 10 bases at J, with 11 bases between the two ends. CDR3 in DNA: TGTGCCACCCGAGCGAGAGAGCAGTTCTTC. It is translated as CATRAREQFF.

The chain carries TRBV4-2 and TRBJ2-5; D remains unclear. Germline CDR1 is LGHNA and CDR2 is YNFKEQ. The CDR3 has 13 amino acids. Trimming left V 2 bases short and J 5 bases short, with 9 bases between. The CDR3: CASSQRGGETQYF. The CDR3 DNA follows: TGTGCCAGCAGCCAACGAGGCGGCGAGACCCAGTACTTC.

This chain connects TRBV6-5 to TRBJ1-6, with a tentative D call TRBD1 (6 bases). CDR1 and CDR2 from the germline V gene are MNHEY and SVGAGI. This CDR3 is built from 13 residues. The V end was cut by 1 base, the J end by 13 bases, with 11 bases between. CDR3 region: CASSYFTQGPLHF. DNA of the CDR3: TGTGCCAGCAGTTACTTTACACAGGGTCCCCTCCACTTT.

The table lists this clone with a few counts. The DNA of the CDR3 is TGTGCCAGCAGGGGCGGGAGCGTCCAAGAGACCCAGTACTTC. Its protein product is CASRGGSVQETQYF. This chain joins TRBV28 and TRBJ2-5, with 7 positions matching TRBD2. Germline CDR1 is MDHEN and CDR2 is SYDVKM. This CDR3 region has 14 residues. V lost 6 bases to trimming and J lost 1 base; unmatched junction nucleotides: 5.

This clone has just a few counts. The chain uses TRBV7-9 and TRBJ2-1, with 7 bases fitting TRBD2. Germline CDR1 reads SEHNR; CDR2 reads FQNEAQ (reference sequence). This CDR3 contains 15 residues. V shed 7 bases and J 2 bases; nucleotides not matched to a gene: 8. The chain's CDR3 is CASTIASGPYNEQFF. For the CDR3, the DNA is TGTGCCAGCACCATCGCTAGCGGCCCCTACAATGAGCAGTTCTTC.

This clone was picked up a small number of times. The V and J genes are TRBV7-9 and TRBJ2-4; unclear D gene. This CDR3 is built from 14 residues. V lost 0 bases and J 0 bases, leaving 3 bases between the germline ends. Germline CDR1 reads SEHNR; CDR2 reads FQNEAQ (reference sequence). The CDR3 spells CASSLALAKNIQYF. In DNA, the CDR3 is TGTGCCAGCAGCTTAGCCCTAGCCAAAAACATTCAGTACTTC.

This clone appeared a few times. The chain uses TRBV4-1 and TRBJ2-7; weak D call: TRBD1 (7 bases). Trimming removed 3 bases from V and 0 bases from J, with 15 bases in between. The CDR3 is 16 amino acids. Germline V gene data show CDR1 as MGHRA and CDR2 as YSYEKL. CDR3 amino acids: CASSQTGRGYSYEQYF. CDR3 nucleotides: TGCGCCAGCAGCCAGACAGGGCGGGGCTACTCCTACGAGCAGTACTTC.

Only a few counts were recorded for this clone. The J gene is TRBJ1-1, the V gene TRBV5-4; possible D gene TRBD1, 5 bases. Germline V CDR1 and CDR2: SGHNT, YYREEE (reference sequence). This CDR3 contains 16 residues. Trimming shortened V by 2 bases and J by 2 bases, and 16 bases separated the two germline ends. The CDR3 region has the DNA TGTGCCAGCAGCTTTGGGGGGGGACCCCTAAACACTGAAGCTTTCTTT. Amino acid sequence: CASSFGGGPLNTEAFF.

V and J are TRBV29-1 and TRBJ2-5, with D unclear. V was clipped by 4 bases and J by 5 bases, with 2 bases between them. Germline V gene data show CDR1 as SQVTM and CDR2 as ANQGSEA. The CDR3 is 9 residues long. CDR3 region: CSVAETQYF. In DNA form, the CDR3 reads TGCAGCGTTGCGGAGACCCAGTACTTC.

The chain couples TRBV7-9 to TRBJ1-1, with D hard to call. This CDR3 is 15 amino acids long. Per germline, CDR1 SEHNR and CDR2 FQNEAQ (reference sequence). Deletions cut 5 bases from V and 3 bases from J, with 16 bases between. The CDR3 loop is CASSLHGSPDTEAFF. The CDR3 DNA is TGTGCCAGCAGCCTCCACGGGTCCCCCGACACTGAAGCTTTCTTT.

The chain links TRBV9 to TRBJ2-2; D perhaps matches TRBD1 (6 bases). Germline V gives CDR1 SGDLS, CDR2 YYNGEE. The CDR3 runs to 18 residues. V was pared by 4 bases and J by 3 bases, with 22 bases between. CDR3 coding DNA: TGTGCCAGCAGCTCTACAGGGAGCTCGACCCCCTACACCGGGGAGCTGTTTTTT. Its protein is CASSSTGSSTPYTGELFF. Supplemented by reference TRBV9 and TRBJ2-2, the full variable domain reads DSGVTQTPKHLITATGQRVTLRCSPRSGDLSVYWYQQSLDQGLQFLIQYYNGEERAKGNILERFSAQQFPDLHSELNLSSLELGDSALYFCASSSTGSSTPYTGELFFGEGSRLTVL.

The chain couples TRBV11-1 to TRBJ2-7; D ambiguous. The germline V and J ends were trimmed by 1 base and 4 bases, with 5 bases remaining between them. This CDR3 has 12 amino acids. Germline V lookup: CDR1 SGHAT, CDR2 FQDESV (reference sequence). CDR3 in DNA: TGTGCCAGCAGCTTAGTAGGGTACGAGCAGTACTTC. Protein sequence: CASSLVGYEQYF.

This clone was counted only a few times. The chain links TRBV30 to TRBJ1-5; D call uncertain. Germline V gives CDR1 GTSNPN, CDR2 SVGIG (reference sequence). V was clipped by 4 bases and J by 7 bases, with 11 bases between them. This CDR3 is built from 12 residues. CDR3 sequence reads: CAWTLGGQPQHF. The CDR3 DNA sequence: TGTGCCTGGACGCTGGGAGGGCAGCCCCAGCATTTT.